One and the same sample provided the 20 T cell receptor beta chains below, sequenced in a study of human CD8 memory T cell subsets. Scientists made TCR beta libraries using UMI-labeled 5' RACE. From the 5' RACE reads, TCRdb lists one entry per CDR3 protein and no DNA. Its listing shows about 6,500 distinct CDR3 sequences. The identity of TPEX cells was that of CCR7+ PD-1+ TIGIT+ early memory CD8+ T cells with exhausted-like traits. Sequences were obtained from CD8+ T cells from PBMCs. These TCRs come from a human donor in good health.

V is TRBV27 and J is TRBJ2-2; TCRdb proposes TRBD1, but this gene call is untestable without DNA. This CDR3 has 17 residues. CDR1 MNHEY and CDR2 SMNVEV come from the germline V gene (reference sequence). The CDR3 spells CASSTRQGPIDTGELFF.

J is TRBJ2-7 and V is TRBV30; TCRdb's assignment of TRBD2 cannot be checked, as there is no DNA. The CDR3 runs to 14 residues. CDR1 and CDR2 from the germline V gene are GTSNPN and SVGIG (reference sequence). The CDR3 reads CAWRGLTSSYEQYF.

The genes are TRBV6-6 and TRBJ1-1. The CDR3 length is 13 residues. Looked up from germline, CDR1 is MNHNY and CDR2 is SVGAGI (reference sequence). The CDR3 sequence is CASSYSGRTEAFF.

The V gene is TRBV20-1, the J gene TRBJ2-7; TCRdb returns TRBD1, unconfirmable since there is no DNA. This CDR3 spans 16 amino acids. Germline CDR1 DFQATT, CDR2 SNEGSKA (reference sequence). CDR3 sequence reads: CSASWPRQGLSYEQYF.

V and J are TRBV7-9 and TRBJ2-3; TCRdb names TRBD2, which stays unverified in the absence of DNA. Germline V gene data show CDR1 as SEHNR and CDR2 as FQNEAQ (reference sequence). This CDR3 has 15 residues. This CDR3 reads CASSSDAGEADTQYF.

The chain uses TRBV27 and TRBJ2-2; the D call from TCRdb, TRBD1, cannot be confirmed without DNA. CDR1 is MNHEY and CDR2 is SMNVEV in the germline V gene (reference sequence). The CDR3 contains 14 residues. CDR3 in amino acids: CASRTDREGGELFF.

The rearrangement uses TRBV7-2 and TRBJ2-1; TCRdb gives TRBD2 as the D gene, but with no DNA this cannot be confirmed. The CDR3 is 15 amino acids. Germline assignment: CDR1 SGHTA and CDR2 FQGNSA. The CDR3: CASSQSGRAANEQFF.

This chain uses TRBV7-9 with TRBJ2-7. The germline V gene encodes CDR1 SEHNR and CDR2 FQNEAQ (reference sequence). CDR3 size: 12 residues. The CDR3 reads CASSLSVTEQYF.

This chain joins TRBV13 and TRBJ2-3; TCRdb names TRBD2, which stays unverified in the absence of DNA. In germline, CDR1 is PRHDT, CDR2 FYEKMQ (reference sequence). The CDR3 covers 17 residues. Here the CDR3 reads CASGSGVAERDTDTQYF.

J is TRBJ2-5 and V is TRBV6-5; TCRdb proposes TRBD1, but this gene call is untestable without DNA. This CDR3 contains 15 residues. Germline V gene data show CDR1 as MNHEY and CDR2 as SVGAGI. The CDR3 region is CASSYSGGIRETQYF.

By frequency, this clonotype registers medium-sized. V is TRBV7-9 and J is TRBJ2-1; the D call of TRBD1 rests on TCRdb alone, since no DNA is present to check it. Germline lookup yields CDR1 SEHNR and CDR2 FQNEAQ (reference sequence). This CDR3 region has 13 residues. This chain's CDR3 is CASSSAGRDEQFF.

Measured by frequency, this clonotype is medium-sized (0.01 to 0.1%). CDR3 region: CSAPQGAGGELFF. The chain joins TRBV20-1 to TRBJ2-2; the D gene TCRdb calls, TRBD1, cannot be checked with no DNA. There are 13 residues in the CDR3. Germline-derived CDR1 and CDR2 are DFQATT and SNEGSKA (reference sequence).

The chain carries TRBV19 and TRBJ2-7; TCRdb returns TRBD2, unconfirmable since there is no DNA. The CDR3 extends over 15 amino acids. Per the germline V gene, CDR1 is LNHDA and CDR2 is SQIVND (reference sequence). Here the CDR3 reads CATLALGQGPHEQYF. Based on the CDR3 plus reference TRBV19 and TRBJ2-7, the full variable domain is DGGITQSPKYLFRKEGQNVTLSCEQNLNHDAMYWYRQDPGQGLRLIYYSQIVNDFQKGDIAEGYSVSREKKESFPLTVTSAQKNPTAFYLCATLALGQGPHEQYFGPGTRLTVT.

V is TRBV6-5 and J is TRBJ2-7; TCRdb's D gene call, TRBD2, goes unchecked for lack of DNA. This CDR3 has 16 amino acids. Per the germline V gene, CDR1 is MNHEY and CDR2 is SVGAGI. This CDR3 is CASSYSIGSGSGEQYF.

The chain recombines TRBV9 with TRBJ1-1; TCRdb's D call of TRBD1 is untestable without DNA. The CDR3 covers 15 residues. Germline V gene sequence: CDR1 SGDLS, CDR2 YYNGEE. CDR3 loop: CASSARGGGETEAFF.

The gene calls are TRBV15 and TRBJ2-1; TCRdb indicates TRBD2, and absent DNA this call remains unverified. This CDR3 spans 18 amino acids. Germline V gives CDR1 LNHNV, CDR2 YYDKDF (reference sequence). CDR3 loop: CATSAASGGEGAYNEQFF.

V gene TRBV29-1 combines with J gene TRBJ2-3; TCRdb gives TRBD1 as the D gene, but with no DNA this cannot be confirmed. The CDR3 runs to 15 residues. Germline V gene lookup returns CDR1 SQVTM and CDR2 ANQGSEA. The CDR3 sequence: CSAKLRARVTDTQYF.

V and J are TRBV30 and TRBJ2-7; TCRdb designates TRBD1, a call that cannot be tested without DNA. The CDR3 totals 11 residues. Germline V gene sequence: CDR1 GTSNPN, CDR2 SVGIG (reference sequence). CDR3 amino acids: CARDRGHEQYF.

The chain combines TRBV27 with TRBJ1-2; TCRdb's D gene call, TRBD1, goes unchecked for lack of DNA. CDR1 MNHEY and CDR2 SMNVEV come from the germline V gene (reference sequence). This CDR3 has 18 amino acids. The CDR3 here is CASMQARDTSTALYGYTF.

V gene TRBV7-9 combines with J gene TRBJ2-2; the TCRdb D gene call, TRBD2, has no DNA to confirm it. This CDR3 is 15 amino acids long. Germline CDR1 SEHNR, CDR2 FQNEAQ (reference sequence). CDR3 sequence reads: CASRPIERDTGELFF.